This entry is about one T cell receptor (beta chain). This entry comes from a study of blood T cell repertoires in COVID-19. Across the study: Some COVID-19 samples were acute and others convalescent; all came from the United States, Italy and Spain. From T cells, B-cell-depleted T cells, or PBMCs came the material, which was cDNA or gDNA.

Repertoires were generated with immunoSEQ multiplex PCR, while TCRdb's copy carries only in-frame clones and drops some. Among over 300,000 clones listed, 90% were seen once. Germline V gene sequence: CDR1 MDHEN, CDR2 SYDVKM. The CDR3 is made up of 15 amino acids. Germline trimming cut 6 bases from V and 1 base from J; bases unmatched to any gene: 5. The specimen was peripheral blood. The clonotype was recovered from a man in his late teens or twenties with active or convalescent COVID-19. This chain joins TRBV28 and TRBJ2-7; TRBD1 aligns across 11 bases. The DNA of the CDR3 is TGTGCCAGCAGGTGGACAGGGGGCAAATCCTACGAGCAGTACTTC. This encodes CASRWTGGKSYEQYF.